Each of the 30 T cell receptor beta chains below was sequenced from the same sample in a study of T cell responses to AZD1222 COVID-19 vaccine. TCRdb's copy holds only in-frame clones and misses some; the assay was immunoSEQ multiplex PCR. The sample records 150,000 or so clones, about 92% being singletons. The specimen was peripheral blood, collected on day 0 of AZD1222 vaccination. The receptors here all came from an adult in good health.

CDR3 bases: TGTGCCAGCAGTTTTCAGGGCTTCTCCTACGAGCAGTACTTC. This codes for CASSFQGFSYEQYF. V and J are TRBV27 and TRBJ2-7, with D tentatively TRBD1 (5 bases). The CDR3 has 14 residues. V was shortened by 3 bases and J by 0 bases, with 9 bases between the two germline ends. From germline, CDR1 is MNHEY and CDR2 SMNVEV (reference sequence).

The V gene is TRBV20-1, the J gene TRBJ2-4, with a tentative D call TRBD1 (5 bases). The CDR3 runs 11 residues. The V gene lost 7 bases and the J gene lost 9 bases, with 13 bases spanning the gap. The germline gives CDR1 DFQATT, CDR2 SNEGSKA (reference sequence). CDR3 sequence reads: CSGGDAGIQYF. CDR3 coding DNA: TGCAGTGGGGGCGACGCCGGCATTCAGTACTTC.

CDR3 sequence (DNA): TGTGCCAGCAGCCAAAATGATCAGCCCCAGCATTTT. This translates into CASSQNDQPQHF. The rearrangement links TRBV3-1 (or the pseudogene TRBV3-2) to TRBJ1-5; no clear D gene. There are 12 residues in the CDR3. CDR1 and CDR2 (germline): LGHDT, YNNKEL (reference sequence). Trimming stripped 2 bases from V and 5 bases from J, with 4 bases between.

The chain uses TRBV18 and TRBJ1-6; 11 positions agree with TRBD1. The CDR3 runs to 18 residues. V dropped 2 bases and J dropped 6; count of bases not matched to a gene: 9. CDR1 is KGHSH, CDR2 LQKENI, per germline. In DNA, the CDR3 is TGTGCCAGCTCACCAGCTGAGGGACAGGGGGGTTCTAATTCACCCCTCCACTTT. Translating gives CASSPAEGQGGSNSPLHF.

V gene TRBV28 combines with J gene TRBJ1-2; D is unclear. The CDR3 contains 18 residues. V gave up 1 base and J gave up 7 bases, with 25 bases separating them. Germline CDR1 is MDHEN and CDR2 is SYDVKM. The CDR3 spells CASSLLLSAEERGGGYTF. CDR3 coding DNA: TGTGCCAGCAGTTTATTGTTGTCGGCCGAAGAACGCGGCGGTGGCTACACCTTC.

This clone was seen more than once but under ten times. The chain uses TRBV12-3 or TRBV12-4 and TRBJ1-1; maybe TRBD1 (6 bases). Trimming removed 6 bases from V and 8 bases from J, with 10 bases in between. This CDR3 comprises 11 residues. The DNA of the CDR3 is TGTGCCAGCAGAAGGACAGACGAAGCTTTCTTT. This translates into CASRRTDEAFF.

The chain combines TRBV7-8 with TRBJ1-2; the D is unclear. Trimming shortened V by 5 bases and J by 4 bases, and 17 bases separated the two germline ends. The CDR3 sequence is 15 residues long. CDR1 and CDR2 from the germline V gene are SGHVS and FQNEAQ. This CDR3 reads CASSVITGISYGYTF. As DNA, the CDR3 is TGTGCCAGCAGCGTCATCACCGGGATCTCCTATGGCTACACCTTC.

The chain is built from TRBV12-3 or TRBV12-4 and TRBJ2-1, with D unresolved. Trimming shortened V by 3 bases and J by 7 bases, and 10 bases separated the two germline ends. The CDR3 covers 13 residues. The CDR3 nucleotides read TGTGCCAGCAGTTTGAACCGCTGGAATGAGCAGTTCTTC. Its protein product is CASSLNRWNEQFF.

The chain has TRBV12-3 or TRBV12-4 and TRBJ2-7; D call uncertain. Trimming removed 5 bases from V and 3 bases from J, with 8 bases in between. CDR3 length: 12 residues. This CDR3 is CASSLQRYEQYF. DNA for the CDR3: TGTGCCAGCAGTCTACAGCGCTACGAGCAGTACTTC.

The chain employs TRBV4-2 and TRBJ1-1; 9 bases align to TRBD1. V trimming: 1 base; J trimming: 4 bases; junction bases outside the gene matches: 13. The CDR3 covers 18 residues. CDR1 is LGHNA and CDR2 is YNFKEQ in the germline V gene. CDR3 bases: TGTGCCAGCAGCCAAGTATTAACAGGGGGCTTGGGGGCCACTGAAGCTTTCTTT. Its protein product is CASSQVLTGGLGATEAFF.

CDR3 region: CASSQTGQLIYGYTF. For the CDR3, the DNA is TGTGCCAGCAGCCAAACGGGACAGCTGATCTATGGCTACACCTTC. The chain joins TRBV9 to TRBJ1-2, with 7 bases identical to TRBD1. CDR1 SGDLS and CDR2 YYNGEE come from the germline V gene. This CDR3 has 15 amino acids. Germline trimming cut 4 bases from V and 4 bases from J; bases unmatched to any gene: 10.

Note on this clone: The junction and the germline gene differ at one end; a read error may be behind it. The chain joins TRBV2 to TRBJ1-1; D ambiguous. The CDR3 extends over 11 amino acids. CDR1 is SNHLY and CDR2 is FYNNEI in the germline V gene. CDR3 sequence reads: CASSLYTEAFF. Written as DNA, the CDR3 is TGTGCCAGCAGTCTATACACCGAAGCTTTCTTT.

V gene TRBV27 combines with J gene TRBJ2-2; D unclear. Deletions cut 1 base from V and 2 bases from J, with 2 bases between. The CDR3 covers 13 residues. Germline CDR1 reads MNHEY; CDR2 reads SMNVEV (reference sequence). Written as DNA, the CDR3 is TGTGCCAGCAGTTTATTTAACACCGGGGAGCTGTTTTTT. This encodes CASSLFNTGELFF.

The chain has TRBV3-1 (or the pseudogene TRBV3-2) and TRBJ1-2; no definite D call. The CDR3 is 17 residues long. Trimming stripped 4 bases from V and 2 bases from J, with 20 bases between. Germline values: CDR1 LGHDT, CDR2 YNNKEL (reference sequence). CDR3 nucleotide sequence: TGTGCCAGCAGCCCTACCGCAATGCGGCAATTCAACTATGGCTACACCTTC. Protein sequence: CASSPTAMRQFNYGYTF.

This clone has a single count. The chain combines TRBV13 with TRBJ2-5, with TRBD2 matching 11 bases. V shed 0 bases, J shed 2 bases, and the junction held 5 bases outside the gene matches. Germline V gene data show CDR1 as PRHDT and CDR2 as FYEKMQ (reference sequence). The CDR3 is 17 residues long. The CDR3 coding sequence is TGTGCCAGCAGCTTAGGCCTCCCTAGCGGGGGGCAAGAGACCCAGTACTTC. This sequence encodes CASSLGLPSGGQETQYF.

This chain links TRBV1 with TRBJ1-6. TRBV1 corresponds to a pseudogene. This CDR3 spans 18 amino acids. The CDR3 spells CTSSREEGHKNYNSPLHF. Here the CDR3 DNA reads TGCACCAGCAGCCGCGAGGAGGGACACAAGAACTATAATTCACCCCTCCACTTT.

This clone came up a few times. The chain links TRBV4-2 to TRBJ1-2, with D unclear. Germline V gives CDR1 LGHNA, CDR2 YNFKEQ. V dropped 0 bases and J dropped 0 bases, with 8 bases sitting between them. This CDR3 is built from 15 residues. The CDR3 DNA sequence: TGTGCCAGCAGCCAAGATCAGCAGACTAACTATGGCTACACCTTC. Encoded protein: CASSQDQQTNYGYTF.

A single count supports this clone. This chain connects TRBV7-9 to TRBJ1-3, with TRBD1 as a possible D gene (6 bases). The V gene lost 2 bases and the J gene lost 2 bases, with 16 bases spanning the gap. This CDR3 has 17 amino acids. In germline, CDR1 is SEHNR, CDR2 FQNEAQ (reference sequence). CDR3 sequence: CASSLSVLGGTGNTIYF. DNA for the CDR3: TGTGCCAGCAGCTTATCGGTTCTAGGGGGGACTGGAAACACCATATATTTT.

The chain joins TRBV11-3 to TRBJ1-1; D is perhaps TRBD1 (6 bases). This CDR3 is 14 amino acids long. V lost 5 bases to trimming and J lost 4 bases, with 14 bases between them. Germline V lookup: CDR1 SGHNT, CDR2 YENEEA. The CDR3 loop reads CASSHQGGGTEAFF. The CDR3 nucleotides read TGTGCCAGCAGCCACCAAGGGGGGGGCACTGAAGCTTTCTTT.

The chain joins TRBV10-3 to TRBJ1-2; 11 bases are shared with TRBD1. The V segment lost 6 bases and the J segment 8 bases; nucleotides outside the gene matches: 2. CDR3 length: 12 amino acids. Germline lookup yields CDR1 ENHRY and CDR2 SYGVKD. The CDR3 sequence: CAIRGQGEGYTF. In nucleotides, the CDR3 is TGTGCCATCAGGGGACAGGGGGAGGGCTACACCTTC.

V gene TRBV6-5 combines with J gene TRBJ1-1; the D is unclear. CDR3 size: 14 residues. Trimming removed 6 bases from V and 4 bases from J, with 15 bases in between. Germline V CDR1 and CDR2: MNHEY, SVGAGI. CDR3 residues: CASSRTGRRTEAFF. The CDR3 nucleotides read TGTGCCAGCAGCAGGACTGGGAGGCGCACTGAAGCTTTCTTT.

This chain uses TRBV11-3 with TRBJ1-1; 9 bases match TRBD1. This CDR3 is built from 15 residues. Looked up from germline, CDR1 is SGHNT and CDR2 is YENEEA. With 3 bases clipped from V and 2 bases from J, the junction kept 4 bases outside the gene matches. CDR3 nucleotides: TGTGCCAGCAGCTTCCGGGACAGGGTAAACACTGAAGCTTTCTTT. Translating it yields CASSFRDRVNTEAFF. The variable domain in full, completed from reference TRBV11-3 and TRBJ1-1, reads EAGVVQSPRYKIIEKKQPVAFWCNPISGHNTLYWYLQNLGQGPELLIRYENEEAVDDSQLPKDRFSAERLKGVDSTLKIQPAELGDSAVYLCASSFRDRVNTEAFFGQGTRLTVV.

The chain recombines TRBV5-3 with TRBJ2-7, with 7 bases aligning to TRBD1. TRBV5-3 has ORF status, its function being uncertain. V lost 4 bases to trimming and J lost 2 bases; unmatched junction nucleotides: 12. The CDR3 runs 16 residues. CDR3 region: CARSRNYRDSTYEQYF. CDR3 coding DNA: TGTGCCAGAAGCCGGAACTACCGGGACAGCACCTACGAGCAGTACTTC.

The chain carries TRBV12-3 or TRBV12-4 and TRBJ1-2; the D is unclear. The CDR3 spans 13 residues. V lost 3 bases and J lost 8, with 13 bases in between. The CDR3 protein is CASSLSPVEGYTF. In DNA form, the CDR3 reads TGTGCCAGCAGTTTGTCCCCGGTGGAAGGCTACACCTTC.

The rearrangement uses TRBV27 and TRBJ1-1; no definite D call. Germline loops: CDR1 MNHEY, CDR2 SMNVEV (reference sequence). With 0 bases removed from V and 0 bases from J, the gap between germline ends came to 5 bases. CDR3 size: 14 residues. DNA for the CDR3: TGTGCCAGCAGTTTATCTACCATGAACACTGAAGCTTTCTTT. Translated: CASSLSTMNTEAFF.

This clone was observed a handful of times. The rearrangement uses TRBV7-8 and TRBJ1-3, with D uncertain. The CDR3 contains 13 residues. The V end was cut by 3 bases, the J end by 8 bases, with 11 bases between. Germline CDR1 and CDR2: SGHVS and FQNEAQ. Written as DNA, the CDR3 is TGTGCCAGCAGCTTGACTCCTTGGGACACCATATATTTT. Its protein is CASSLTPWDTIYF.

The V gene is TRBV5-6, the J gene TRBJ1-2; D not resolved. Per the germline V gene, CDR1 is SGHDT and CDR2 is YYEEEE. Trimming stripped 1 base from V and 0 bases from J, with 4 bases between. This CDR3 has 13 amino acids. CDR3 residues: CASSLIANYGYTF. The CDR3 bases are TGTGCCAGCAGCTTGATCGCTAACTATGGCTACACCTTC.

In nucleotides, the CDR3 is TGTGCCAGCTCACCACTGGGACAGGGCACTGAAGCTTTCTTT. It encodes CASSPLGQGTEAFF. V usage is TRBV18 and J usage is TRBJ1-1; 9 bases agree with TRBD1. The CDR3 consists of 14 residues. Germline values: CDR1 KGHSH, CDR2 LQKENI. V dropped 1 base and J dropped 4; count of bases not matched to a gene: 1.

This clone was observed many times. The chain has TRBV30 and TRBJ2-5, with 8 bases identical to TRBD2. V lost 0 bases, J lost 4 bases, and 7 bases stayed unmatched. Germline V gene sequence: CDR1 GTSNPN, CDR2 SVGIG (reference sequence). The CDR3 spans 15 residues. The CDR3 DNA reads TGTGCCTGGAGTGTATACCACGGGGGGGCAGAGACCCAGTACTTC. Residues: CAWSVYHGGAETQYF.

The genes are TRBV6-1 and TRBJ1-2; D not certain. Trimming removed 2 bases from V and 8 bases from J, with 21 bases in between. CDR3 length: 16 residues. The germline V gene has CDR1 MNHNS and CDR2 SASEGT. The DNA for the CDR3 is TGTGCCAGCAGTGAATTGTCCACGGGGTTGCCGAGGGGCTACACCTTC. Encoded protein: CASSELSTGLPRGYTF.